This TCR beta chain was recorded in a study of control samples from healthy donors and cancer patients. Some clones are missing from TCRdb's copy, which holds only in-frame ones; the method was immunoSEQ multiplex PCR. The sample lists some 130,000 clones, approximately 92% occurring once. Sequencing was done on a sample of blood. This TCR derives from a man between 35 and 55 years old in good health.

Here the CDR3 reads CASSPSGWAKNIQYF. The CDR3 region has the DNA TGTGCCAGCAGCCCTTCTGGGTGGGCCAAAAACATTCAGTACTTC. The chain joins TRBV9 to TRBJ2-4, with D unclear. V lost 4 bases to trimming and J lost 1 base, with 12 bases between them. The CDR3 covers 15 residues. From germline, CDR1 is SGDLS and CDR2 YYNGEE. The full variable domain, rest sourced from reference TRBV9 and TRBJ2-4, is DSGVTQTPKHLITATGQRVTLRCSPRSGDLSVYWYQQSLDQGLQFLIQYYNGEERAKGNILERFSAQQFPDLHSELNLSSLELGDSALYFCASSPSGWAKNIQYFGAGTRLSVL.